The next 25 T cell receptor beta chains were all read from a single sample in a study of blood T cell repertoires in COVID-19. TCRdb's copy holds only in-frame clones and misses some; the assay was immunoSEQ multiplex PCR. This sample has hundreds of thousands of clones, with over 70% found just once. Sequenced: peripheral blood. All receptors come from a human donor in a cohort sampled during active COVID-19.

The gene calls are TRBV7-2 and TRBJ1-5; 8 bases agree with TRBD1. The germline V gene encodes CDR1 SGHTA and CDR2 FQGNSA. The CDR3 runs 16 residues. Losses at the gene ends were 2 bases for V and 0 bases for J; bases not matched to a gene: 3. The CDR3 sequence: CASSLRTGNSNQPQHF. CDR3 nucleotide sequence: TGTGCCAGCAGCTTACGGACAGGGAATAGCAATCAGCCCCAGCATTTT.

This clone was observed once. V usage is TRBV7-3 and J usage is TRBJ2-5; D perhaps matches TRBD1 (5 bases). The CDR3 sequence is 15 residues long. Germline-derived CDR1 and CDR2 are SGHTA and FQGTGA. Trimming pared 2 bases from V and 5 bases from J, leaving 15 bases between. The CDR3 protein is CASSLSRAFGETQYF. DNA for the CDR3: TGTGCCAGCAGCTTATCCAGGGCCTTCGGGGAGACCCAGTACTTC.

The chain uses TRBV12-3 or TRBV12-4 and TRBJ2-2; D gene ambiguous. This CDR3 spans 13 amino acids. Trimming removed 7 bases at V and 7 bases at J, with 13 bases between. The CDR3 region is CASTRHSVGELFF. Written as DNA, the CDR3 is TGTGCCAGCACCAGACACAGTGTCGGGGAGCTGTTTTTT.

The chain has TRBV5-1 and TRBJ2-7; D is perhaps TRBD1 (5 bases). Germline CDR1 SGHRS, CDR2 YFSETQ. With 3 bases removed from V and 5 bases from J, the gap between germline ends came to 15 bases. CDR3 length: 14 amino acids. Here the CDR3 DNA reads TGCGCCAGCAGCTGGGGCTTGACAGTCCACGAGCAGTACTTC. This translates into CASSWGLTVHEQYF. The whole variable domain, remainder taken from reference TRBV5-1 and TRBJ2-7, is KAGVTQTPRYLIKTRGQQVTLSCSPISGHRSVSWYQQTPGQGLQFLFEYFSETQRNKGNFPGRFSGRQFSNSRSEMNVSTLELGDSALYLCASSWGLTVHEQYFGPGTRLTVT.

This chain uses TRBV6-5 with TRBJ2-5; 9 nucleotides line up with TRBD1. Trimming took 5 bases from V and 5 from J; bases not matched to a gene: 6. Germline V gene sequence: CDR1 MNHEY, CDR2 SVGAGI. The CDR3 is 14 amino acids. The CDR3 region is CASSTPDRGETQYF. The CDR3 region has the DNA TGTGCCAGCAGTACCCCGGACAGGGGTGAGACCCAGTACTTC.

The V and J genes are TRBV9 and TRBJ2-3, with D unresolved. This CDR3 spans 16 amino acids. Germline V gene lookup returns CDR1 SGDLS and CDR2 YYNGEE. V was cut by 2 bases and J by 0 bases, with 13 bases left in between. The CDR3, as DNA: TGTGCCAGCAGCGTTCTTCGAGTAGCTAGCACAGATACGCAGTATTTT. This gives the protein CASSVLRVASTDTQYF.

The chain carries TRBV9 and TRBJ1-1; D call uncertain. The V gene lost 3 bases and the J gene lost 6 bases, with 12 bases spanning the gap. The CDR3 extends over 13 amino acids. CDR1 and CDR2 from the germline V gene are SGDLS and YYNGEE. The CDR3, as DNA: TGTGCCAGCAGCGCCTTTGGCGGAGCTGAAGCTTTCTTT. It is translated as CASSAFGGAEAFF.

This sequence joins TRBV28 and TRBJ2-7; no firm D call. V was shortened by 4 bases and J by 4 bases, with 8 bases between the two germline ends. CDR1 and CDR2 (germline): MDHEN, SYDVKM. CDR3 size: 12 residues. The CDR3 region is CASSSLLYEQYF. CDR3 in DNA: TGTGCCAGCAGTTCCTTATTATACGAGCAGTACTTC.

V is TRBV19 and J is TRBJ1-5; 7 bases map to TRBD1. Trimming took 5 bases from V and 4 from J; bases not matched to a gene: 5. Germline CDR1 is LNHDA and CDR2 is SQIVND (reference sequence). The CDR3 has 14 amino acids. The CDR3 reads CASSWDSRNQPQHF. For the CDR3, the DNA is TGTGCCAGTAGTTGGGACAGCAGAAATCAGCCCCAGCATTTT.

This clone was recorded once. This chain uses TRBV7-2 with TRBJ2-7; D might be TRBD1 (6 bases). The length of the CDR3 is 15 residues. V gave up 4 bases and J gave up 2 bases, with 15 bases separating them. Germline V gene data show CDR1 as SGHTA and CDR2 as FQGNSA. The CDR3 DNA sequence: TGTGCCAGCAGCTCGGGACATAAGGGAACCTACGAGCAGTACTTC. It translates to CASSSGHKGTYEQYF.

The gene calls are TRBV19 and TRBJ1-6; D perhaps matches TRBD1 (6 bases). The germline V gene has CDR1 LNHDA and CDR2 SQIVND (reference sequence). V was pared by 5 bases and J by 9 bases, with 14 bases between. The CDR3 contains 14 residues. CDR3 sequence: CASSRRDNFSPLHF. The DNA of the CDR3 is TGTGCCAGTAGTCGCCGGGACAACTTTTCACCCCTCCACTTT.

V gene TRBV11-3 combines with J gene TRBJ1-1, with unresolved D. There are 13 residues in the CDR3. The V and J ends lost 0 bases and 1 base respectively, with 3 bases between them. Germline V gene data show CDR1 as SGHNT and CDR2 as YENEEA. The CDR3 DNA follows: TGTGCCAGCAGCTTAGAAGCGAACACTGAAGCTTTCTTT. Translated, it gives CASSLEANTEAFF.

The CDR3 loop reads CASNRGRSGANVLTF. The CDR3 bases are TGTGCCAGCAATAGGGGCCGATCTGGGGCCAACGTCCTGACTTTC. This rearrangement joins TRBV21-1 to TRBJ2-6; the table's D call of TRBD1 was not tested on the DNA. TRBV21-1 is a pseudogene segment. This CDR3 has 15 residues.

The DNA for the CDR3 is TGCGCCAGCAGCTTAAGGGGAATATACACAGATACGCAGTATTTT. Protein: CASSLRGIYTDTQYF. V usage is TRBV5-1 and J usage is TRBJ2-3, with D perhaps TRBD1 (5 bases). Deletions cut 2 bases from V and 2 bases from J, with 12 bases between. This CDR3 is built from 15 residues. Germline CDR1 and CDR2: SGHRS and YFSETQ.

V and J are TRBV4-3 and TRBJ2-1, with 10 positions matching TRBD2. This CDR3 spans 18 amino acids. Germline lookup yields CDR1 LGHNA and CDR2 YSLEER. The ends lost 0 bases at V and 9 bases at J; junction bases unmatched: 14. The DNA for the CDR3 is TGCGCCAGCAGCCAAGAGGGACCTAGAGCGGGGGGGCGGAGTGAGCAGTTCTTC. Protein product: CASSQEGPRAGGRSEQFF.

The genes are TRBV2 and TRBJ1-1, with D tentatively TRBD1 (6 bases). The CDR3 is made up of 14 amino acids. In germline, CDR1 is SNHLY, CDR2 FYNNEI. Between the trimmed V and J ends, which lost 8 bases and 11 bases, there was a span of 24 bases. CDR3 region: CASHNGGGAVYAFF. CDR3 nucleotide sequence: TGTGCCAGCCATAACGGCGGGGGCGCAGTGTATGCTTTCTTT.

This clone was seen only a few times. This CDR3 reads CASSAGLASSLYF. CDR3 DNA: TGTGCCAGTAGTGCTGGGCTAGCGAGTAGTTTGTACTTC. V is TRBV19 and J is TRBJ2-7; the D gene is possibly TRBD2 (6 bases). V was pared by 5 bases and J by 12 bases, with 20 bases between. Per germline, CDR1 LNHDA and CDR2 SQIVND (reference sequence). There are 13 residues in the CDR3. The full variable domain, rest sourced from reference TRBV19 and TRBJ2-7, is DGGITQSPKYLFRKEGQNVTLSCEQNLNHDAMYWYRQDPGQGLRLIYYSQIVNDFQKGDIAEGYSVSREKKESFPLTVTSAQKNPTAFYLCASSAGLASSLYFGPGTRLTVT.

The chain recombines TRBV18 with TRBJ1-2; TRBD1 might be the D (5 bases). The length of the CDR3 is 17 residues. Germline V gene data show CDR1 as KGHSH and CDR2 as LQKENI. V dropped 3 bases and J dropped 1 base, with 18 bases sitting between them. CDR3 DNA sequence: TGTGCCAGCTCACCCTCCCCAATTAGGGGCGATAACTATGGCTACACCTTC. The encoded protein is CASSPSPIRGDNYGYTF.

The rearrangement uses TRBV4-3 and TRBJ2-5; D is ambiguous. There are 14 residues in the CDR3. With 0 bases removed from V and 3 bases from J, the gap between germline ends came to 8 bases. The V gene's germline CDR1 is LGHNA and CDR2 YSLEER. The CDR3 sequence is CASSQDGVKETQYF. The CDR3 bases are TGCGCCAGCAGCCAAGATGGAGTCAAAGAGACCCAGTACTTC.

V is TRBV2 and J is TRBJ1-2; TRBD1 agrees at 10 bases. Germline V gives CDR1 SNHLY, CDR2 FYNNEI. The V gene end was trimmed by 9 bases and the J gene end by 2 bases; junction bases not matched to a gene: 3. CDR3 length: 13 amino acids. The CDR3 DNA is TGTGCCAGGGGGACAGGGGTAAACTATGGCTACACCTTC. This codes for CARGTGVNYGYTF.

The chain has TRBV5-6 and TRBJ2-3; TRBD2 matches at 8 bases. This CDR3 comprises 16 residues. Germline V lookup: CDR1 SGHDT, CDR2 YYEEEE. Trimming cost V 4 bases and J 5 bases; bases outside gene matches: 12. CDR3 nucleotide sequence: TGTGCCAGCAGCACCTTAACCGGGGGGGCGCGAGATACGCAGTATTTT. It yields the protein CASSTLTGGARDTQYF.

This clone was counted a few times. The J gene is TRBJ1-2, the V gene TRBV27; no clear D. Looked up from germline, CDR1 is MNHEY and CDR2 is SMNVEV (reference sequence). V lost 6 bases, J lost 3 bases, and 11 bases lay in between. CDR3 length: 13 amino acids. CDR3 residues: CASSPGNHYGYTF. The DNA for the CDR3 is TGTGCCAGCAGCCCGGGAAATCACTATGGCTACACCTTC.

The chain uses TRBV20-1 and TRBJ2-3; D remains unclear. V lost 5 bases, J lost 5 bases, and 5 bases lay in between. Germline CDR1 DFQATT, CDR2 SNEGSKA (reference sequence). This CDR3 has 10 residues. CDR3 nucleotides: TGCAGTGCTGTAGAAGATACGCAGTATTTT. This gives the protein CSAVEDTQYF.

The CDR3, as DNA: TGTGCCAGCAGTTACTCGCCAGGCCACAAAAACATTCAGTACTTC. It yields the protein CASSYSPGHKNIQYF. The rearrangement links TRBV6-5 to TRBJ2-4; the D is unclear. Trimming stripped 0 bases from V and 3 bases from J, with 9 bases between. This CDR3 is 15 amino acids long. Germline CDR1 MNHEY, CDR2 SVGAGI.

This clone showed up just once. The rearrangement links TRBV2 to TRBJ2-7; the D gene is possibly TRBD2 (5 bases). With 5 bases removed from V and 7 bases from J, the gap between germline ends came to 12 bases. The CDR3 sequence is 12 residues long. Germline CDR1 and CDR2: SNHLY and FYNNEI. CDR3 sequence reads: CASSKDWDEQYF. Here the CDR3 DNA reads TGTGCCAGCAGTAAGGACTGGGATGAGCAGTACTTC. Looking up the rest from reference TRBV2 and TRBJ2-7 gives the full variable domain: EPEVTQTPSHQVTQMGQEVILRCVPISNHLYFYWYRQILGQKVEFLVSFYNNEISEKSEIFDDQFSVERPDGSNFTLKIRSTKLEDSAMYFCASSKDWDEQYFGPGTRLTVT.